The clone carrying this T cell receptor (beta chain) has a handful of counts. These data originate in a study of T-cell reconstitution after alpha-beta-depleted transplantation in children. Unique molecular identifiers were used to barcode this TCRbeta library. One entry per CDR3 protein results from TCRdb running MiXCR on the PCR reads. The sample has fewer than 550,000 distinct CDR3 sequences, approximately 10% seen once; the top ten hold roughly 6%. CDR3 size: 13 residues. The V gene's germline CDR1 is SQVTM and CDR2 ANQGSEA. V was clipped by 6 bases and J by 5 bases, with 17 bases between them. The rearrangement links TRBV29-1 to TRBJ2-7; weak D call: TRBD2 (5 bases). The receptor was isolated from a human donor who donated a stem cell graft to a child with acute myeloid leukemia. The source was PBMCs from the stem cell graft donor, collected from the stem cell graft. CDR3 in DNA: TGCAGCGTCTACGACCTTCCGGGGAACGAGCAGTACTTC. Translating gives CSVYDLPGNEQYF.